The 25 T cell receptor beta chains reported below all come from one sample, sequenced in a study of blood T cell repertoires in COVID-19. Clones were sequenced by immunoSEQ multiplex PCR, and TCRdb holds only the in-frame ones, with some missing. Here the sample spans around 450,000 clones, 90% being singletons. Source material: PBMCs or T cells enriched from blood (not recorded which). The receptors stem from a man between 18 and 29 years old who had recovered from COVID-19.

This chain connects TRBV19 to TRBJ1-2, with D tentatively TRBD1 (6 bases). The germline CDR1 and CDR2 sequences are LNHDA and SQIVND (reference sequence). This CDR3 region has 14 residues. In nucleotides, the CDR3 is TGTGCAGGGGGAGAGAAGCGGAGAAACTATGGCTACACCTTC. Its protein is CAGGEKRRNYGYTF.

The chain uses TRBV5-4 and TRBJ2-1; tentative D call: TRBD2 (6 bases). The CDR3 is 17 residues long. The germline CDR1 and CDR2 sequences are SGHNT and YYREEE (reference sequence). Trimming took 0 bases from V and 0 from J, leaving 13 bases between them. CDR3 coding DNA: TGTGCCAGCAGCTTGGCCATAGCGGCACTCTCCTACAATGAGCAGTTCTTC. It yields the protein CASSLAIAALSYNEQFF. Full variable domain (missing parts from reference TRBV5-4 and TRBJ2-1): ETGVTQSPTHLIKTRGQQVTLRCSSQSGHNTVSWYQQALGQGPQFIFQYYREEENGRGNFPPRFSGLQFPNYSSELNVNALELDDSALYLCASSLAIAALSYNEQFFGPGTRLTVL.

This chain links TRBV7-9 with TRBJ2-1, with 10 nucleotides matching TRBD2. This CDR3 spans 15 amino acids. V dropped 1 base and J dropped 6; count of bases not matched to a gene: 3. Germline V lookup: CDR1 SEHNR, CDR2 FQNEAQ (reference sequence). The CDR3 DNA reads TGTGCCAGCAGCTTAGTCCCTAGCGGGAGCAATGAGCAGTTCTTC. It is translated as CASSLVPSGSNEQFF.

This clone appeared once. The rearrangement uses TRBV19 and TRBJ2-5, with D perhaps matching TRBD1 (5 bases). The CDR3 sequence is 15 residues long. Germline V gene sequence: CDR1 LNHDA, CDR2 SQIVND (reference sequence). Trimming shortened V by 3 bases and J by 3 bases, and 14 bases separated the two germline ends. The CDR3 sequence is CASSITNRKEETQYF. DNA for the CDR3: TGTGCCAGTAGTATCACGAACAGGAAAGAAGAGACCCAGTACTTC.

The chain recombines TRBV18 with TRBJ2-3; 8 bases line up with TRBD2. The J segment lost 7 bases and the V segment lost 3 bases, leaving 6 bases of the junction unmatched. CDR1 is KGHSH, CDR2 LQKENI, per germline. This CDR3 contains 14 residues. The CDR3 spells CASSPPRGENTQYF. Written as DNA, the CDR3 is TGTGCCAGCTCACCGCCGCGGGGGGAAAATACGCAGTATTTT.

J is TRBJ1-1 and V is TRBV7-9; the D gene is possibly TRBD1 (5 bases). The CDR3 runs 14 residues. CDR1 is SEHNR, CDR2 FQNEAQ, per germline (reference sequence). Deletions cut 1 base from V and 5 bases from J, with 11 bases between. For the CDR3, the DNA is TGTGCCAGCAGCTTAGTGGGGGGTGGAACTGAAGCTTTCTTT. Protein: CASSLVGGGTEAFF. Complete variable domain (other parts from reference TRBV7-9 and TRBJ1-1): DTGVSQNPRHKITKRGQNVTFRCDPISEHNRLYWYRQTLGQGPEFLTYFQNEAQLEKSRLLSDRFSAERPKGSFSTLEIQRTEQGDSAMYLCASSLVGGGTEAFFGQGTRLTVV.

Only one count was recorded for this clone. The rearrangement links TRBV19 to TRBJ1-4; possibly TRBD1 for D (6 bases). V lost 2 bases and J lost 5, with 21 bases in between. Looked up from germline, CDR1 is LNHDA and CDR2 is SQIVND (reference sequence). The CDR3 is 18 residues long. The CDR3 DNA is TGTGCCAGTAGTATACTGGCCGGGACACCCATCGGAAATGAAAAACTGTTTTTT. Translation: CASSILAGTPIGNEKLFF.

This chain joins TRBV5-5 and TRBJ2-5; 7 bases match TRBD2. CDR1 SGHKS and CDR2 YYEKEE come from the germline V gene (reference sequence). The CDR3 covers 13 residues. The V segment lost 7 bases and the J segment 5 bases; nucleotides outside the gene matches: 8. The CDR3 sequence: CASRRTSSETQYF. CDR3 DNA sequence: TGTGCCAGCCGACGGACTAGTTCGGAGACCCAGTACTTC.

The chain carries TRBV5-1 and TRBJ1-4; D call uncertain. V dropped 0 bases and J dropped 7 bases, with 13 bases sitting between them. Germline V gene sequence: CDR1 SGHRS, CDR2 YFSETQ. This CDR3 has 15 residues. DNA of the CDR3: TGCGCCAGCAGCTTGGACGGCAGGTTACCTGAAAAACTGTTTTTT. Translation: CASSLDGRLPEKLFF.

The chain recombines TRBV5-1 with TRBJ2-4; the D gene is possibly TRBD2 (5 bases). The germline V and J ends were trimmed by 2 bases and 8 bases, with 14 bases remaining between them. CDR1 SGHRS and CDR2 YFSETQ come from the germline V gene. This CDR3 comprises 14 residues. The CDR3 region has the DNA TGCGCCAGCAGCTTCGCCGGGATGAGAGACATTCAGTACTTC. Translating gives CASSFAGMRDIQYF.

CDR3 sequence: CASSEASDSPLHF. The CDR3 coding sequence is TGTGCCAGCAGTGAAGCCTCAGATTCACCCCTCCACTTT. The chain carries TRBV6-1 and TRBJ1-6; D is ambiguous. V lost 0 bases to trimming and J lost 8 bases, with 5 bases between them. CDR3 length equals 13 residues. Germline values: CDR1 MNHNS, CDR2 SASEGT.

The genes are TRBV9 and TRBJ2-5; the match to TRBD1 covers 8 bases. After removal of 4 bases from V and 5 bases from J, the junction contained 10 bases not matched to a gene. Germline CDR1 is SGDLS and CDR2 is YYNGEE. The CDR3 is made up of 15 amino acids. The CDR3 DNA is TGTGCCAGCAGCCCTCAGCAGGGGGCCCGGGAGACCCAGTACTTC. Protein: CASSPQQGARETQYF.

The V and J genes are TRBV19 and TRBJ1-2; maybe TRBD1 (5 bases). The CDR3 loop spans 15 amino acids. Trimming took 3 bases from V and 4 from J, leaving 15 bases between them. Germline loops: CDR1 LNHDA, CDR2 SQIVND (reference sequence). The CDR3 coding sequence is TGTGCCAGTAGTATTCAGGGCGGAGCTGGCTATGGCTACACCTTC. It codes for CASSIQGGAGYGYTF. The variable domain in full, completed from reference TRBV19 and TRBJ1-2, reads DGGITQSPKYLFRKEGQNVTLSCEQNLNHDAMYWYRQDPGQGLRLIYYSQIVNDFQKGDIAEGYSVSREKKESFPLTVTSAQKNPTAFYLCASSIQGGAGYGYTFGSGTRLTVV.

The chain joins TRBV2 to TRBJ2-3; D perhaps matches TRBD1 (6 bases). The V gene lost 3 bases and the J gene lost 4 bases, with 11 bases spanning the gap. The CDR3 sequence is 14 residues long. Germline values: CDR1 SNHLY, CDR2 FYNNEI. CDR3 sequence: CASSDLQGPDTQYF. CDR3 DNA: TGTGCCAGCAGTGACCTACAGGGACCAGATACGCAGTATTTT. Filled out from reference TRBV2 and TRBJ2-3, the complete variable domain reads EPEVTQTPSHQVTQMGQEVILRCVPISNHLYFYWYRQILGQKVEFLVSFYNNEISEKSEIFDDQFSVERPDGSNFTLKIRSTKLEDSAMYFCASSDLQGPDTQYFGPGTRLTVL.

This clone occurred a few times. This chain joins TRBV28 and TRBJ1-1, with TRBD1 as a possible D gene (6 bases). V lost 6 bases to trimming and J lost 14 bases, with 19 bases between them. This CDR3 comprises 12 residues. Germline CDR1 is MDHEN and CDR2 is SYDVKM. CDR3 DNA: TGTGCCAGCAGCATCTCTAAGAGGACAGCCTTCTTT. It encodes CASSISKRTAFF.

Here the CDR3 DNA reads TGTGCCAGCAGCTGGACTAGCGGACAGGAGACCCAGTACTTC. Its protein is CASSWTSGQETQYF. The chain employs TRBV2 and TRBJ2-5; 10 nucleotides align to TRBD2. J gave up 5 bases and V 6 bases, and 6 bases lay outside the gene matches. Per germline, CDR1 SNHLY and CDR2 FYNNEI. This CDR3 is built from 14 residues.

The chain joins TRBV28 to TRBJ1-1, with 7 bases aligning to TRBD1. With 1 base clipped from V and 1 base from J, the junction kept 12 bases outside the gene matches. This CDR3 has 18 amino acids. Germline V gene data show CDR1 as MDHEN and CDR2 as SYDVKM. CDR3 residues: CASSLSTRPQGRNTEAFF. CDR3 DNA sequence: TGTGCCAGCAGTTTATCCACCCGCCCACAGGGGCGGAACACTGAAGCTTTCTTT.

This clone was seen once. The chain employs TRBV3-1 (or the pseudogene TRBV3-2) and TRBJ2-3; TRBD1 matches at 7 bases. With 5 bases clipped from V and 0 bases from J, the junction kept 5 bases outside the gene matches. There are 15 residues in the CDR3. Germline CDR1 is LGHDT and CDR2 is YNNKEL (reference sequence). CDR3: CASSYRTGSTDTQYF. DNA of the CDR3: TGTGCCAGCAGCTATCGGACAGGAAGCACAGATACGCAGTATTTT.

CDR3 DNA: TGTGCCAGCAGTCTACCGACAGGGCGCCCACATAATTCACCCCTCCACTTT. This sequence encodes CASSLPTGRPHNSPLHF. The genes are TRBV7-9 and TRBJ1-6; 7 bases line up with TRBD1. The CDR3 is 17 amino acids. The V segment lost 6 bases and the J segment 5 bases; nucleotides outside the gene matches: 13. Per the germline V gene, CDR1 is SEHNR and CDR2 is FQNEAQ (reference sequence).

The J gene is TRBJ1-5, the V gene TRBV7-8, with D uncertain. V was pared by 4 bases and J by 7 bases, with 14 bases between. There are 14 residues in the CDR3. In germline, CDR1 is SGHVS, CDR2 FQNEAQ. As DNA, the CDR3 is TGTGCCAGCAGCTCGGACGGGGTGGTCCAGCCCCAGCATTTT. Translation: CASSSDGVVQPQHF.

The rearrangement joins TRBV19 to TRBJ2-1; TRBD2 aligns across 7 bases. CDR1 is LNHDA and CDR2 is SQIVND in the germline V gene (reference sequence). The CDR3 is 16 residues long. V lost 2 bases to trimming and J lost 6 bases; unmatched junction nucleotides: 10. CDR3 bases: TGTGCCAGTAGTATAACCCCCACTCCGGGAGGCAATGAGCAGTTCTTC. Translated: CASSITPTPGGNEQFF.

This chain connects TRBV6-1 to TRBJ1-1, with unresolved D. The CDR3 consists of 13 residues. V shed 1 base and J shed 9 bases, with 12 bases lying between them. In germline, CDR1 is MNHNS, CDR2 SASEGT. CDR3 sequence reads: CASSEDFVRKAFF. DNA of the CDR3: TGTGCCAGCAGTGAAGATTTTGTCAGAAAAGCTTTCTTT.

This chain connects TRBV18 to TRBJ2-5; a possible D gene is TRBD1 (6 bases). CDR3 size: 17 residues. V was cut by 2 bases and J by 4 bases, with 20 bases left in between. The germline gives CDR1 KGHSH, CDR2 LQKENI. This CDR3 is CASSPIRAPGVRETQYF. CDR3 DNA sequence: TGTGCCAGCTCACCAATCAGGGCCCCAGGGGTTCGAGAGACCCAGTACTTC.

The rearrangement uses TRBV10-3 and TRBJ1-2; D remains ambiguous. The CDR3 runs 15 residues. Germline V gene lookup returns CDR1 ENHRY and CDR2 SYGVKD. Trimming left V 2 bases short and J 1 base short, with 11 bases between. The CDR3 loop reads CAISEVQLVNYGYTF. In DNA, the CDR3 is TGTGCCATCAGTGAGGTACAGTTAGTTAACTATGGCTACACCTTC.

The chain has TRBV4-1 and TRBJ2-3; 9 bases agree with TRBD2. This CDR3 is 17 amino acids long. Per the germline V gene, CDR1 is MGHRA and CDR2 is YSYEKL. V shed 0 bases, J shed 4 bases, and the junction held 8 bases outside the gene matches. CDR3 protein: CASSQDGGIAGADTQYF. The DNA of the CDR3 is TGCGCCAGCAGCCAAGACGGGGGAATAGCGGGAGCAGATACGCAGTATTTT.